This T cell receptor beta chain is drawn from a study of T cells in Graves' hyperthyroidism and ophthalmopathy. Points from the study as a whole: Most thyroid-expanded clonotypes above 0.001 were also found in blood.

The CDR3 regions of TCR beta were amplified from RNA transcripts. In the first-round RT-PCR of the TCR CDR3, the HTBI primer set was used. MiXCR, run by TCRdb on the multiplex PCR reads, gives a single entry per CDR3 protein. The sample contains more than 550,000 distinct CDR3 sequences, about 17% of which appear only once. In this sample, this clonotype turned up a few times. What it binds is not known. The CDR3 loop spans 15 amino acids. V shed 3 bases and J shed 1 base, with 12 bases lying between them. The germline V gene encodes CDR1 LNHDA and CDR2 SQIVND (reference sequence). Ahead of any ophthalmopathy symptoms, the blood sample was obtained at the first diagnosis of hyperthyroidism. Fresh 10 ml peripheral blood yielded PBMCs.

The sample taken for sequencing was blood. The clonotype originates from a woman in her fifties or sixties with Graves' hyperthyroidism that later progressed to Graves' ophthalmopathy. The chain carries TRBV19 and TRBJ1-1; D unclear. The CDR3 loop is CASSISSGSNTEAFF. The CDR3 coding sequence is TGTGCCAGTAGTATCTCGAGCGGATCGAACACTGAAGCTTTCTTT. Full variable domain (outside the CDR3, taken from reference TRBV19 and TRBJ1-1): DGGITQSPKYLFRKEGQNVTLSCEQNLNHDAMYWYRQDPGQGLRLIYYSQIVNDFQKGDIAEGYSVSREKKESFPLTVTSAQKNPTAFYLCASSISSGSNTEAFFGQGTRLTVV.